One and the same sample provided the 4 T cell receptor beta chains below, sequenced in a study of molecular identifiers for immune sequencing clone quantification. TCRdb analysed the PCR reads with MiXCR anew, one entry per CDR3 protein. The sample carries just under 650,000 distinct CDR3 sequences, 20% recorded once. Source material: naive CD8+ T cells from blood, with Jurkat cell RNA spiked in. Subset denoted: FACS-sorted CD8+CD4-CCR7+CD45RA+ naive T cells. These TCRs come from a human donor in good health. Some libraries in this study had Jurkat cell RNA spiked in.

This clonotype has at least ten counts. This chain uses TRBV4-3 with TRBJ2-7; D may match TRBD1 or TRBD2 (6 bases each). V lost 3 bases and J 0 bases, leaving 18 bases between the germline ends. CDR3 length equals 17 residues. In germline, CDR1 is LGHNA, CDR2 YSLEER. CDR3 nucleotides: TGCGCCAGCAGCCAGACCCCGGGGGCGGGTAGCTCCTACGAGCAGTACTTC. This gives the protein CASSQTPGAGSSYEQYF.

This clonotype has ten or more counts. The gene calls are TRBV13 and TRBJ2-3, with D possibly being TRBD1 (6 bases). The germline CDR1 and CDR2 sequences are PRHDT and FYEKMQ (reference sequence). The V gene lost 4 bases and the J gene lost 1 base, with 12 bases spanning the gap. This CDR3 region has 15 residues. The CDR3: CASSSTPGGTDTQYF. DNA of the CDR3: TGTGCCAGCAGCTCTACGCCAGGGGGCACAGATACGCAGTATTTT.

About this clonotype itself: A much larger clone lies a single base off, so this may be a read error. V gene TRBV6-6 combines with J gene TRBJ2-7; D not resolved. Germline CDR1 is MNHNY and CDR2 is SVGAGI (reference sequence). The CDR3 is 14 amino acids. CDR3 in amino acids: CVSSYSPHSYEQYF. The CDR3 coding sequence is TGTGTCAGCAGTTATTCCCCACACTCCTACGAGCAGTACTTC.

Details on this clonotype: A junction end diverges from the germline sequence, so it may reflect a read error. This rearrangement joins TRBV9 to TRBJ1-3; TRBD1 matches at 7 bases. CDR1 and CDR2 from the germline V gene are SGDLS and YYNGEE. This CDR3 has 18 amino acids. The CDR3 DNA reads as TGTGCCAGCAGCAACGGCCAACTCGACAGGGCGTCGGGAAACACCATACATTTT. It encodes CASSNGQLDRASGNTIHF.